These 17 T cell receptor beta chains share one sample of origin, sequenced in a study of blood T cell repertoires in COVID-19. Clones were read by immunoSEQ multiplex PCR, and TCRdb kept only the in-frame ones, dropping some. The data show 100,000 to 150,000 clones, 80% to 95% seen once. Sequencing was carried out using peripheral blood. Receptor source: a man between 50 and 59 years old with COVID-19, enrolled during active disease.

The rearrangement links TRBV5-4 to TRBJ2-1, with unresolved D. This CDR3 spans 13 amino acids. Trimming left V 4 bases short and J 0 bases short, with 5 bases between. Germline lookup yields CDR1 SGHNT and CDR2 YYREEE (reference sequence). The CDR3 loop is CASSIRSYNEQFF. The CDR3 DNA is TGTGCCAGCAGCATCCGCTCCTACAATGAGCAGTTCTTC.

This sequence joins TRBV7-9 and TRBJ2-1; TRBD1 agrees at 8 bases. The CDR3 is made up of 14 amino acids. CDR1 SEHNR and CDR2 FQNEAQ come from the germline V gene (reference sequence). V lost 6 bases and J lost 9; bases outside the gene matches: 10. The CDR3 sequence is CASSQGTGVGEQFF. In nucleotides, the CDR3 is TGTGCCAGCAGTCAGGGGACAGGCGTAGGTGAGCAGTTCTTC.

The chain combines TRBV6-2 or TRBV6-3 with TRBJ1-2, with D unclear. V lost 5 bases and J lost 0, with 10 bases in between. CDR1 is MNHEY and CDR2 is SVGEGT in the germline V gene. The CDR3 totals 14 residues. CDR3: CASSRGQTNYGYTF. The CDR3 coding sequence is TGTGCCAGCAGTCGAGGTCAGACTAACTATGGCTACACCTTC.

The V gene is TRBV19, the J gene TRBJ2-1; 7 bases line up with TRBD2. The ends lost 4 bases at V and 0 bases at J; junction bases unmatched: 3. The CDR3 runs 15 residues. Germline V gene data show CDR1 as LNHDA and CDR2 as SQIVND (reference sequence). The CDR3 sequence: CASSRGRGSYNEQFF. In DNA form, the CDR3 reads TGTGCCAGTAGTAGGGGGAGGGGCTCCTACAATGAGCAGTTCTTC.

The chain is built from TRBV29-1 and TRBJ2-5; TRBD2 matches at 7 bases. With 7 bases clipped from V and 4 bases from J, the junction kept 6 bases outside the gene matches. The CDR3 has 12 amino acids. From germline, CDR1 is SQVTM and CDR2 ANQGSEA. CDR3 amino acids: CSGRENGETQYF. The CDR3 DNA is TGCAGCGGGCGGGAGAACGGAGAGACCCAGTACTTC.

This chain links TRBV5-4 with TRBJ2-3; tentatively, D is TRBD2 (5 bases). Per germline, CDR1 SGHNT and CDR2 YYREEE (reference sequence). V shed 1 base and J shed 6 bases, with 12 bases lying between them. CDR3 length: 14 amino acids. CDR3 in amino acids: CASSLWRLEDTQYF. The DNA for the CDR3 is TGTGCCAGCAGCTTGTGGAGGTTGGAGGATACGCAGTATTTT.

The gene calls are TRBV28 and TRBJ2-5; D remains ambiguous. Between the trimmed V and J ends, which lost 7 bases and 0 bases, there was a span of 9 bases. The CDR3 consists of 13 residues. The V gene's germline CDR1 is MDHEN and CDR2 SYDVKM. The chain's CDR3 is CASNQRNQETQYF. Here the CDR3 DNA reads TGTGCCAGCAATCAGAGGAACCAAGAGACCCAGTACTTC.

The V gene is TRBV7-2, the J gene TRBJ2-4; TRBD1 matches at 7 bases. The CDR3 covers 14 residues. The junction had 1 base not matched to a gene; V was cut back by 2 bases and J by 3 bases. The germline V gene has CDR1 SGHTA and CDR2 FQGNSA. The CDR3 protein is CASSLQGDKNIQYF. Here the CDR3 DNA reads TGTGCCAGCAGCTTACAGGGGGACAAAAACATTCAGTACTTC.

The CDR3 sequence: CASSVRPGGETQYF. The DNA for the CDR3 is TGTGCCAGCAGCGTAAGGCCGGGGGGAGAGACCCAGTACTTC. The V gene is TRBV9, the J gene TRBJ2-5; 7 nucleotides align to TRBD2. Losses at the gene ends were 1 base for V and 4 bases for J; bases not matched to a gene: 4. Germline V gene data show CDR1 as SGDLS and CDR2 as YYNGEE. The length of the CDR3 is 14 residues.

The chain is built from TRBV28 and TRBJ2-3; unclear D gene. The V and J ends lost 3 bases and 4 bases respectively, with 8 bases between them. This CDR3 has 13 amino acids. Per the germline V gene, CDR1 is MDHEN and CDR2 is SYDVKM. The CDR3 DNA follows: TGTGCCAGCAGTTTCCGTCGGGCAGATACGCAGTATTTT. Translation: CASSFRRADTQYF. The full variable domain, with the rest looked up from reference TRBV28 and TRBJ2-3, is DVKVTQSSRYLVKRTGEKVFLECVQDMDHENMFWYRQDPGLGLRLIYFSYDVKMKEKGDIPEGYSVSREKKERFSLILESASTNQTSMYLCASSFRRADTQYFGPGTRLTVL.

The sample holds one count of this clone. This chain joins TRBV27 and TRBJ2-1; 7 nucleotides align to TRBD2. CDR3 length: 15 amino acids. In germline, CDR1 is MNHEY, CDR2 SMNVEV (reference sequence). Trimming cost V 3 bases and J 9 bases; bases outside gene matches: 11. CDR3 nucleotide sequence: TGTGCCAGCAGTTTCGCGGGAGAGGAGTGGACTGAGCAGTTCTTC. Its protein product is CASSFAGEEWTEQFF.

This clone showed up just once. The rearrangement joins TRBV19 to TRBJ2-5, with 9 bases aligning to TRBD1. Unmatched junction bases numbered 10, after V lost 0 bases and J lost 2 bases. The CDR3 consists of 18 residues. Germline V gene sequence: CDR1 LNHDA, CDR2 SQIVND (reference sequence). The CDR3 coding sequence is TGTGCCAGTAGTATAGATCCGCTCGGGACAGGGAGTCAAGAGACCCAGTACTTC. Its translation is CASSIDPLGTGSQETQYF. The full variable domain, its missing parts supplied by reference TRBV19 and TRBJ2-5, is DGGITQSPKYLFRKEGQNVTLSCEQNLNHDAMYWYRQDPGQGLRLIYYSQIVNDFQKGDIAEGYSVSREKKESFPLTVTSAQKNPTAFYLCASSIDPLGTGSQETQYFGPGTRLLVL.

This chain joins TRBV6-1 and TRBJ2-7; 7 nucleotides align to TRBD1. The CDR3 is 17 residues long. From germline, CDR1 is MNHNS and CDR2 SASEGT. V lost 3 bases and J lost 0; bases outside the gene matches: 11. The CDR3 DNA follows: TGTGCCAGCAGTGAGCCCCTGGGACAGAGGCTCTCCTACGAGCAGTACTTC. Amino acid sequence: CASSEPLGQRLSYEQYF.

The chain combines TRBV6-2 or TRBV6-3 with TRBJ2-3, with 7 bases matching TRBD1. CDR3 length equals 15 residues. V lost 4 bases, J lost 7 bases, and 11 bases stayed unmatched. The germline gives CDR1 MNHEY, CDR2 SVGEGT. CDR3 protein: CASSLGGAGVNTQYF. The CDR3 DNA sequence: TGTGCCAGCAGTTTAGGGGGCGCAGGCGTGAATACGCAGTATTTT.

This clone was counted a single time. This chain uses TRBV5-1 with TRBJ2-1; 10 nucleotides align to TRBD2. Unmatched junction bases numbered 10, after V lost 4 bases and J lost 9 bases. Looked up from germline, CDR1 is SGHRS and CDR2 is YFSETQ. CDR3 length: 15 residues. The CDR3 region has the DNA TGCGCCAGCAGCCCCCCCCAGCGGGAGGGAAGTGAGCAGTTCTTC. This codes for CASSPPQREGSEQFF.

The CDR3 DNA follows: TGTGCCAGCCGTAGTTTAGGGACAGCCCAAGAGACCCAGTACTTC. Its translation is CASRSLGTAQETQYF. The chain couples TRBV27 to TRBJ2-5, with 7 bases that match TRBD1. Germline lookup yields CDR1 MNHEY and CDR2 SMNVEV (reference sequence). The V and J ends lost 8 bases and 1 base, in that order; junction bases with no gene match: 10. The CDR3 consists of 15 residues.

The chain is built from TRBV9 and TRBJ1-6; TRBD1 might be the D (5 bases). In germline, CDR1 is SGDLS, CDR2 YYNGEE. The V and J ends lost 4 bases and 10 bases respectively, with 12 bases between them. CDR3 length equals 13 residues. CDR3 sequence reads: CASSSDIISPLHF. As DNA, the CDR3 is TGTGCCAGCAGCTCGGACATTATCTCACCCCTCCACTTT. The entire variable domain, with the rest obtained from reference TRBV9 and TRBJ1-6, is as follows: DSGVTQTPKHLITATGQRVTLRCSPRSGDLSVYWYQQSLDQGLQFLIQYYNGEERAKGNILERFSAQQFPDLHSELNLSSLELGDSALYFCASSSDIISPLHFGNGTRLTVT.